This T cell receptor beta chain appears in the sequencing data of a study of blood T cell repertoires in COVID-19. Study summary: Samples taken during acute and convalescent COVID-19 were collected in the United States, Italy and Spain. In each case, the material was cDNA or gDNA derived from T cells, B-cell-depleted T cells, or PBMCs.

Source study methods: The authors estimated nucleated cell counts from reference gene primer amplification. The data were produced by immunoSEQ multiplex PCR, yet TCRdb's version contains in-frame clones alone and is incomplete. That table is the source of V, J and clone size, and D and trimming were worked out from the DNA. The sample records roughly 270,000 clones, roughly 88% being singletons. Germline values: CDR1 SEHNR, CDR2 FQNEAQ (reference sequence). The CDR3 totals 16 residues. Between the trimmed V and J ends, which lost 5 bases and 5 bases, there was a span of 16 bases. The chain is built from TRBV7-9 and TRBJ1-6; D may be TRBD1 (5 bases). This TCR was sampled from a man between 18 and 29 years old with active or convalescent COVID-19. Sequenced: peripheral blood. This CDR3 is CASSREGRADNSPLHF. CDR3 in DNA: TGTGCCAGCAGCCGGGAGGGCAGGGCCGATAATTCACCCCTCCACTTT.